These 29 T cell receptor beta chains were all obtained from the same sample, sequenced in a study of control samples from healthy donors and cancer patients. The data were produced by immunoSEQ multiplex PCR, yet TCRdb's version contains in-frame clones alone and is incomplete. The sample records 110,000 to 150,000 clones, 88% being singletons. Input material: blood. The receptors shown here come from a woman under 40 in good health.

The chain couples TRBV5-4 to TRBJ2-7, with 9 bases fitting TRBD2. The ends lost 4 bases at V and 6 bases at J; junction bases unmatched: 11. The CDR3 extends over 15 amino acids. Germline loops: CDR1 SGHNT, CDR2 YYREEE (reference sequence). CDR3 sequence (DNA): TGTGCCAGCAGCCCGGATAGCGGGAGAGGAGTCGAGCAGTACTTC. Protein sequence: CASSPDSGRGVEQYF.

This chain uses TRBV9 with TRBJ2-7, with D unresolved. Germline-derived CDR1 and CDR2 are SGDLS and YYNGEE. The CDR3 consists of 15 residues. The ends were cut back, 4 bases at V and 2 bases at J, with 16 bases in the middle. The CDR3 protein is CASSLGPAAAYEQYF. CDR3 DNA sequence: TGTGCCAGCAGCCTAGGACCGGCGGCGGCCTACGAGCAGTACTTC.

The V gene is TRBV19, the J gene TRBJ1-1; D gene ambiguous. V was cut by 5 bases and J by 6 bases, with 16 bases left in between. The CDR3 is made up of 14 amino acids. The germline CDR1 and CDR2 sequences are LNHDA and SQIVND (reference sequence). The CDR3 spells CASSPSGVLAEAFF. The CDR3 DNA sequence: TGTGCCAGTAGTCCCAGCGGGGTCCTCGCTGAAGCTTTCTTT. Based on the CDR3 plus reference TRBV19 and TRBJ1-1, the full variable domain is DGGITQSPKYLFRKEGQNVTLSCEQNLNHDAMYWYRQDPGQGLRLIYYSQIVNDFQKGDIAEGYSVSREKKESFPLTVTSAQKNPTAFYLCASSPSGVLAEAFFGQGTRLTVV.

The rearrangement links TRBV5-1 to TRBJ2-5; D unclear. The V gene's germline CDR1 is SGHRS and CDR2 YFSETQ. The V gene lost 5 bases and the J gene lost 5 bases, with 10 bases spanning the gap. The CDR3 is 12 amino acids. The CDR3 loop reads CASRFDGETQYF. Here the CDR3 DNA reads TGCGCCAGCAGATTCGACGGGGAGACCCAGTACTTC.

The chain carries TRBV18 and TRBJ2-3; a weak D match, TRBD1 (6 bases). The V gene's germline CDR1 is KGHSH and CDR2 LQKENI. The V and J ends lost 3 bases and 2 bases respectively, with 18 bases between them. This CDR3 has 17 amino acids. The CDR3 reads CASSPLRGSGVTDTQYF. DNA for the CDR3: TGTGCCAGCTCACCCCTAAGGGGGAGTGGGGTCACAGATACGCAGTATTTT.

There are a few counts of this clone. The rearrangement uses TRBV12-5 and TRBJ2-1; D is possibly TRBD1 or TRBD2 (5 bases each). V lost 4 bases and J lost 4, with 11 bases in between. This CDR3 is 14 amino acids long. CDR1 and CDR2 (germline): LGHNT, FRNRAP. The DNA for the CDR3 is TGTGCTAGTGGTTCCGGGACCGGTTACAATGAGCAGTTCTTC. The encoded protein is CASGSGTGYNEQFF.

This clone was detected only once. The chain uses TRBV24-1 and TRBJ1-2; 9 bases match TRBD1. Germline V gene lookup returns CDR1 KGHDR and CDR2 SFDVKD. Trimming at V came to 6 bases and at J to 2 bases, leaving 3 bases not matched to a gene. This CDR3 has 14 amino acids. CDR3 sequence reads: CATSRQGENYGYTF. The CDR3, as DNA: TGTGCCACCAGTCGACAGGGGGAAAACTATGGCTACACCTTC.

V is TRBV5-1 and J is TRBJ2-1; D call uncertain. This CDR3 has 12 residues. Per the germline V gene, CDR1 is SGHRS and CDR2 is YFSETQ. Trimming cost V 3 bases and J 10 bases, with 11 bases left between them. In nucleotides, the CDR3 is TGCGCCAGCAGCTCGAATTTCAGGGAGCAGTTCTTC. It is translated as CASSSNFREQFF.

The V call is TRBV7-3, the J call TRBJ2-1; D is undetermined. This CDR3 has 15 residues. Trimming pared 2 bases from V and 0 bases from J, leaving 8 bases between. Germline V gene sequence: CDR1 SGHTA, CDR2 FQGTGA. The CDR3: CASSLGSFSYNEQFF. Written as DNA, the CDR3 is TGTGCCAGCAGCTTAGGATCTTTCTCCTACAATGAGCAGTTCTTC. Looking up the rest from reference TRBV7-3 and TRBJ2-1 gives the full variable domain: GAGVSQTPSNKVTEKGKYVELRCDPISGHTALYWYRQSLGQGPEFLIYFQGTGAADDSGLPNDRFFAVRPEGSVSTLKIQRTERGDSAVYLCASSLGSFSYNEQFFGPGTRLTVL.

The chain carries TRBV29-1 and TRBJ1-2; TRBD1 matches 10 bases. Trimming took 3 bases from V and 5 from J; bases not matched to a gene: 3. Per germline, CDR1 SQVTM and CDR2 ANQGSEA. This CDR3 contains 13 residues. This chain's CDR3 is CSVDDRGLYGYTF. In nucleotides, the CDR3 is TGCAGCGTTGATGACAGGGGGCTGTATGGCTACACCTTC.

V gene TRBV7-7 combines with J gene TRBJ2-2; perhaps TRBD2 as D (5 bases). Trimming pared 5 bases from V and 2 bases from J, leaving 15 bases between. This CDR3 contains 16 residues. CDR1 SSHAT and CDR2 FNYEAQ come from the germline V gene (reference sequence). The CDR3 bases are TGTGCCAGCAGCCCGACCGCGGGCCTAAACACCGGGGAGCTGTTTTTT. Translated: CASSPTAGLNTGELFF.

The CDR3 is CASSYRFSTDTQYF. CDR3 coding DNA: TGTGCCAGCAGTTACCGGTTCAGCACAGATACGCAGTATTTT. The rearrangement links TRBV6-5 to TRBJ2-3; no definite D call. Deletions cut 2 bases from V and 0 bases from J, with 6 bases between. The CDR3 covers 14 residues. CDR1 and CDR2 (germline): MNHEY, SVGAGI.

The chain couples TRBV27 to TRBJ2-3, with 9 bases that match TRBD1. This CDR3 comprises 16 residues. Per germline, CDR1 MNHEY and CDR2 SMNVEV (reference sequence). V lost 6 bases and J lost 4; bases outside the gene matches: 11. CDR3 sequence: CASSLIGTGQPDTQYF. The CDR3 DNA sequence: TGTGCCAGCAGCTTGATCGGGACAGGGCAACCAGATACGCAGTATTTT.

This chain uses TRBV5-3 with TRBJ2-1; D unclear. TRBV5-3 has ORF status, its function being uncertain. The V gene lost 3 bases and the J gene lost 8 bases, with 9 bases spanning the gap. There are 12 residues in the CDR3. The CDR3 region has the DNA TGTGCCAGAAGCTCTCCAAAGGATGAGCAGTTCTTC. Translating it yields CARSSPKDEQFF.

This rearrangement joins TRBV5-1 to TRBJ1-4, with 9 bases lining up with TRBD1. This CDR3 has 16 amino acids. Germline CDR1 reads SGHRS; CDR2 reads YFSETQ. The V gene end was trimmed by 2 bases and the J gene end by 7 bases; junction bases not matched to a gene: 9. CDR3 in DNA: TGCGCCAGCAGCTTTGGACAGGGGATCAGAGGTGAAAAACTGTTTTTT. Residues: CASSFGQGIRGEKLFF.

The chain couples TRBV30 to TRBJ1-3; D is uncertain. Per the germline V gene, CDR1 is GTSNPN and CDR2 is SVGIG (reference sequence). Trimming took off 1 base at V and 2 bases at J, with 15 bases between the two ends. CDR3 length: 16 residues. The CDR3 bases are TGTGCCTGGAGTGGAGCCAGCTGGAAAGCTGGAAACACCATATATTTT. Translation gives CAWSGASWKAGNTIYF. Variable domain in full (rest from reference TRBV30 and TRBJ1-3): SQTIHQWPATLVQPVGSPLSLECTVEGTSNPNLYWYRQAAGRGLQLLFYSVGIGQISSEVPQNLSASRPQDRQFILSSKKLLLSDSGFYLCAWSGASWKAGNTIYFGEGSWLTVV.

V and J are TRBV29-1 and TRBJ2-3; D gene ambiguous. This CDR3 is 13 amino acids long. Germline V gene data show CDR1 as SQVTM and CDR2 as ANQGSEA. The V end lost 7 bases, the J end lost 3 bases, and 14 bases lay between the germline ends. This chain's CDR3 is CSALGYPTDTQYF. The DNA for the CDR3 is TGCAGCGCATTGGGATACCCGACAGATACGCAGTATTTT.

The CDR3 region is CASSLGVAGEQFF. Written as DNA, the CDR3 is TGCGCCAGCAGCTTAGGGGTAGCGGGTGAGCAGTTCTTC. The gene calls are TRBV5-1 and TRBJ2-1, with 7 bases identical to TRBD2. CDR3 length: 13 amino acids. Germline V gene data show CDR1 as SGHRS and CDR2 as YFSETQ. V dropped 2 bases and J dropped 9; count of bases not matched to a gene: 5.

V gene TRBV5-1 combines with J gene TRBJ2-5; 8 bases fit TRBD2. The CDR3 is 14 amino acids. V was pared by 0 bases and J by 5 bases, with 3 bases of the junction left unmatched. Per germline, CDR1 SGHRS and CDR2 YFSETQ. CDR3 protein: CASSLVSGKETQYF. CDR3 DNA: TGCGCCAGCAGCTTGGTTAGCGGGAAGGAGACCCAGTACTTC.

This sequence joins TRBV3-1 (or the pseudogene TRBV3-2) and TRBJ1-1; D possibly corresponds to TRBD1 (5 bases). Trimming cost V 4 bases and J 3 bases, with 15 bases left between them. The CDR3 contains 15 residues. The V gene's germline CDR1 is LGHDT and CDR2 YNNKEL (reference sequence). CDR3 sequence (DNA): TGTGCCAGCAGCCGTACCCGGGACTATTACACTGAAGCTTTCTTT. Translating gives CASSRTRDYYTEAFF.

This clone was observed a few times. This chain uses TRBV15 with TRBJ2-5, with D uncertain. The V gene's germline CDR1 is LNHNV and CDR2 YYDKDF (reference sequence). There are 15 residues in the CDR3. Trimming cost V 0 bases and J 1 base, with 9 bases left between them. The chain's CDR3 is CATSRDGLVQETQYF. For the CDR3, the DNA is TGTGCCACCAGCAGAGACGGGCTAGTCCAAGAGACCCAGTACTTC.

This clone was detected a few times. The chain uses TRBV6-1 and TRBJ1-2, with a weak D call TRBD1 (6 bases). V dropped 3 bases and J dropped 0 bases, with 11 bases sitting between them. Germline CDR1 is MNHNS and CDR2 is SASEGT. The CDR3 consists of 15 residues. CDR3 residues: CASSDTGSTNYGYTF. The CDR3 DNA reads TGTGCCAGCAGTGATACAGGGAGTACTAACTATGGCTACACCTTC.

Here the CDR3 reads CASSRGGLNTEAFF. CDR3 sequence (DNA): TGTGCCAGCAGCCGGGGGGGGTTAAACACTGAAGCTTTCTTT. This chain links TRBV6-6 with TRBJ1-1; tentatively, D is TRBD1 (5 bases). Germline CDR1 reads MNHNY; CDR2 reads SVGAGI (reference sequence). The CDR3 contains 14 residues. The V end lost 6 bases, the J end lost 2 bases, and 13 bases lay between the germline ends.

The CDR3 is CASSPQAGALREQFF. DNA for the CDR3: TGTGCCAGCAGCCCCCAGGCGGGAGCCTTACGGGAGCAGTTCTTC. The chain has TRBV9 and TRBJ2-1; 7 bases match TRBD2. The CDR3 has 15 residues. Germline CDR1 is SGDLS and CDR2 is YYNGEE. The ends lost 4 bases at V and 10 bases at J; junction bases unmatched: 14.

This clone has more than one count but fewer than ten. This chain connects TRBV30 to TRBJ1-6; no clear D. Germline V gives CDR1 GTSNPN, CDR2 SVGIG (reference sequence). The CDR3 has 13 amino acids. Trimming took off 4 bases at V and 9 bases at J, with 13 bases between the two ends. CDR3 loop: CAWNRVSASPLHF. In nucleotides, the CDR3 is TGTGCCTGGAATCGGGTTTCGGCTTCACCCCTCCACTTT.

This clone came up once. The chain carries TRBV15 and TRBJ1-2; D unclear. The V gene's germline CDR1 is LNHNV and CDR2 YYDKDF (reference sequence). This CDR3 comprises 13 residues. V lost 0 bases and J 3 bases, leaving 5 bases between the germline ends. The DNA for the CDR3 is TGTGCCACCAGCAGAGATCCAGACTATGGCTACACCTTC. It is translated as CATSRDPDYGYTF.

The rearrangement links TRBV6-5 to TRBJ1-6, with TRBD1 as a possible D gene (5 bases). Trimming took off 8 bases at V and 14 bases at J, with 16 bases between the two ends. This CDR3 comprises 12 residues. Looked up from germline, CDR1 is MNHEY and CDR2 is SVGAGI. The CDR3 region is CASLLRAGSLHF. DNA for the CDR3: TGTGCCAGCCTCCTCAGGGCAGGGTCCCTCCACTTT.

The V call is TRBV10-2, the J call TRBJ1-2, with no clear D. This CDR3 has 13 amino acids. In germline, CDR1 is WSHSY, CDR2 SAAADI. The V gene lost 6 bases and the J gene lost 3 bases, with 11 bases spanning the gap. The CDR3 bases are TGCGCCAGCAGGTCAACTGGGGACTATGGCTACACCTTC. Translation: CASRSTGDYGYTF.

The sample holds one count of this clone. This chain uses TRBV4-2 with TRBJ2-2, with TRBD2 matching over 9 bases. Germline V gene data show CDR1 as LGHNA and CDR2 as YNFKEQ. The CDR3 spans 16 residues. V lost 6 bases and J lost 6; bases outside the gene matches: 11. This CDR3 reads CASRPFDSGRPGELFF. In nucleotides, the CDR3 is TGTGCCAGCAGACCCTTCGACAGCGGGAGGCCCGGGGAGCTGTTTTTT.